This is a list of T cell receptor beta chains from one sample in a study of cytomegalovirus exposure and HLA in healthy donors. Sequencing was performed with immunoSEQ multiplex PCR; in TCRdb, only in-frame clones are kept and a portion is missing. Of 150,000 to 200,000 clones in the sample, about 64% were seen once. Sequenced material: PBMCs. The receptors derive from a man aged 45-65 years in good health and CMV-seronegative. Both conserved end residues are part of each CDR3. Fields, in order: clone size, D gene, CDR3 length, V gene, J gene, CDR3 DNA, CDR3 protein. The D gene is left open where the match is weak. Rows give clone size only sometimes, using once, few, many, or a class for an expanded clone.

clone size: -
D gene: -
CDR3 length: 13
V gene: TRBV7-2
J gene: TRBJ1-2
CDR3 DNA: TGTGCCAGCAGCTACTCAGGGTATACTGGCTACACCTTC
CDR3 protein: CASSYSGYTGYTF

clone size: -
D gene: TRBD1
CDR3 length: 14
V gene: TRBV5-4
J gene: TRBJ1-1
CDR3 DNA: TGTGCCAGCAGCTCGGGACAGGGGGGCACTGAAGCTTTCTTT
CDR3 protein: CASSSGQGGTEAFF

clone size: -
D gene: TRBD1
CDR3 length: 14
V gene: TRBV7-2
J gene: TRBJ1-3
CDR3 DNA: TGTGCCAGCAGCCCAGGGGGGACTGGAAACACCATATATTTT
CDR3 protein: CASSPGGTGNTIYF

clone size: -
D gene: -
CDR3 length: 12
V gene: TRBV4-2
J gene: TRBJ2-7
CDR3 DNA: TGTGCCAGCAATAATTTAGGGGACGAGCAGTACTTC
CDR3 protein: CASNNLGDEQYF

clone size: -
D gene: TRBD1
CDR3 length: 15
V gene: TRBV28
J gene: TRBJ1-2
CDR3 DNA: TGTGCCAGCAGCCAACCGAGGGGGCTAAGCTATGGCTACACCTTC
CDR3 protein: CASSQPRGLSYGYTF

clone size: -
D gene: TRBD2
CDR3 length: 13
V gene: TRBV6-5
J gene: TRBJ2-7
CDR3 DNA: TGTGCCAGCAACTGGCGGGGGGCCTACGAGCAGTACTTC
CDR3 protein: CASNWRGAYEQYF

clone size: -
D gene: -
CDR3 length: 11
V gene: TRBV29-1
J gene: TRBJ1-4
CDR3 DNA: TGCAGCGCACCCAGGGGCGAAAAACTGTTTTTT
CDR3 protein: CSAPRGEKLFF

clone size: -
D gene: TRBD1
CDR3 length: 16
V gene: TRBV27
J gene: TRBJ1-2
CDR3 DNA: TGTGCCAGCAGTTTATCGGGGACAGGGAGAGGTAGTGGCTACACCTTC
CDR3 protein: CASSLSGTGRGSGYTF

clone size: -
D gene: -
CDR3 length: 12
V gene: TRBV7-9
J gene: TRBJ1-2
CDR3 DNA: TGTGCCAGCAGCTTAGCAGGGGTAGGCTACACCTTC
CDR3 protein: CASSLAGVGYTF

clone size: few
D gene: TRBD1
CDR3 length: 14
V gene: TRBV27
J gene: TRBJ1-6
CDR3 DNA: TGTGCCAGCAGTTCGAGGACAGGGGGTTCACCCCTCCACTTT
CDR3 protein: CASSSRTGGSPLHF